This T cell receptor beta chain was documented in a study of OX40 agonist ivuxolimab in advanced cancers. Measured with immunoSEQ multiplex PCR; TCRdb has only the in-frame clones, and not every one. The data hold about 41,000 clones, with around 87% observed a single time. Study conclusions and caveats: Normalized T-cell clonal expansion was also low in some nonresponders.

Remarks on this clone: Its antigen is currently unknown.

Sequencing used CD4+ or CD8+ T cells sorted from blood, obtained in a trial of the OX40 agonist ivuxolimab. The TCR comes from an adult with an advanced solid tumor such as melanoma, head and neck, liver or kidney cancer.

CDR3 in amino acids: CASSRDGQGNTIYF. The CDR3 DNA reads as TGTGCCAGTAGCCGGGACGGACAAGGAAACACCATATATTTT. This sequence joins TRBV19 and TRBJ1-3; possibly TRBD1 for D (5 bases). From germline, CDR1 is LNHDA and CDR2 SQIVND (reference sequence). Trimming took off 6 bases at V and 4 bases at J, with 13 bases between the two ends. This CDR3 has 14 amino acids.